This is a list of T cell receptor beta chains from one sample in a study of cytomegalovirus exposure and HLA in healthy donors. Profiled with immunoSEQ multiplex PCR; TCRdb holds only in-frame clones, not every one. The sample lists under 150,000 clones, approximately 80% occurring once. Input material: PBMCs. All receptors come from a girl aged 2 to 9 in good health and CMV-seronegative. Both conserved end residues are part of each CDR3. The D gene is left open where the match is weak. Clone size appears in some rows only: once, few, many, or a class for an expanded clone.

.,TRBD2,TRBJ2-5,TRBV19,CASREREKETQYF,TGTGCCAGTAGGGAGCGGGAGAAAGAGACCCAGTACTTC
.,.,TRBJ1-6,TRBV6-1,CASTTADGSSPLHF,TGTGCCAGCACTACAGCCGACGGGAGCTCACCCCTCCACTTT
.,.,TRBJ2-3,TRBV19,CASSRQLTDTQYF,TGTGCCAGTTCTAGACAGCTCACAGATACGCAGTATTTT
.,.,TRBJ2-5,TRBV7-9,CASSLDGTQETQYF,TGTGCCAGCAGCTTAGATGGGACACAAGAGACCCAGTACTTC
once,TRBD1,TRBJ2-7,TRBV7-9,CASSLDGLGQGYEQYF,TGTGCCAGCAGCTTAGACGGGTTGGGACAGGGCTACGAGCAGTACTTC
.,TRBD1,TRBJ2-6,TRBV5-4,CASSYSPGQVLTGANVLTF,TGTGCCAGCAGCTACTCCCCGGGACAGGTACTTACTGGGGCCAACGTCCTGACTTTC
.,TRBD2,TRBJ2-2,TRBV4-1,CASSQNRLADGELFF,TGCGCCAGCAGCCAAAACAGACTAGCCGACGGGGAGCTGTTTTTT
.,.,TRBJ1-2,TRBV30,CAAGVNYGYTF,TGTGCCGCCGGGGTTAACTATGGCTACACCTTC
.,TRBD2,TRBJ2-7,TRBV9,CAINRLAGGEQYF,TGTGCCATCAACCGACTAGCGGGTGGTGAGCAGTACTTC
few,TRBD1,TRBJ1-1,TRBV19,CASSIGGTGWTEAFF,TGTGCCAGTAGTATAGGAGGGACAGGGTGGACTGAAGCTTTCTTT
.,TRBD2,TRBJ2-1,TRBV5-4,CASSLELAGGYNEQFF,TGTGCCAGCAGCTTGGAACTAGCGGGAGGCTACAATGAGCAGTTCTTC
once,.,TRBJ2-1,TRBV27,CASSFIGAGDNEQFF,TGTGCCAGCAGTTTCATCGGGGCAGGGGACAATGAGCAGTTCTTC
.,TRBD2,TRBJ2-1,TRBV4-1,CASSEETGLAGTYNEQFF,TGCGCCAGCAGCGAAGAGACAGGCCTAGCGGGAACCTACAATGAGCAGTTCTTC
once,.,TRBJ2-5,TRBV4-2,CASSPTPGQPVGETQYF,TGTGCCAGCAGCCCCACCCCGGGACAACCAGTCGGGGAGACCCAGTACTTC
.,.,TRBJ2-7,TRBV28,CASRGTTHYEQYF,TGTGCCAGTAGAGGGACAACCCACTACGAGCAGTACTTC
few,.,TRBJ1-1,TRBV7-2,CASSLITANTEAFF,TGTGCCAGCAGCTTAATAACAGCGAACACTGAAGCTTTCTTT
.,TRBD2,TRBJ2-1,TRBV4-1,CASSPGTSGGRGQFF,TGCGCCAGCAGCCCCGGGACTAGCGGGGGGCGGGGGCAGTTCTTC
.,.,TRBJ2-6,TRBV28,CASTLSGANVLTF,TGTGCCAGCACCCTCTCTGGGGCCAACGTCCTGACTTTC
.,TRBD1,TRBJ2-3,TRBV7-9,CASSSSGTGDTQYF,TGTGCCAGCAGCAGTTCAGGGACAGGGGATACGCAGTATTTT
.,.,TRBJ1-1,TRBV10-2,CASSAVPNTEAFF,TGCGCCAGCAGTGCGGTCCCGAACACTGAAGCTTTCTTT
.,.,TRBJ1-4,TRBV19,CASSRQSTNEKLFF,TGTGCCAGTAGCCGACAGTCAACTAATGAAAAACTGTTTTTT
few,TRBD1,TRBJ2-7,TRBV6-5,CASRTGGGEQYF,TGTGCCTCCCGGACAGGGGGAGGCGAGCAGTACTTC
.,TRBD1,TRBJ2-1,TRBV7-2,CASSLGQGPYNEQFF,TGTGCCAGCAGCTTGGGACAGGGCCCTTACAATGAGCAGTTCTTC
.,.,TRBJ2-5,TRBV15,CATSRALGPATGTQYF,TGTGCCACCAGCAGAGCCCTAGGACCTGCAACAGGGACCCAGTACTTC
.,TRBD1,TRBJ1-6,TRBV30,CAWSSLTGGDSPLHF,TGTGCCTGGAGTTCCCTAACAGGGGGCGATTCACCCCTCCACTTT
once,TRBD1,TRBJ2-7,TRBV5-4,CASSGRDRTLGEQYF,TGTGCCAGCAGCGGGCGGGACAGGACCCTAGGGGAGCAGTACTTC
few,.,TRBJ2-3,TRBV5-4,CASSRKVEDTQYF,TGTGCCAGCAGCCGTAAAGTAGAGGATACGCAGTATTTT
.,TRBD1,TRBJ2-7,TRBV30,CAWDRGLSSYEQYF,TGTGCCTGGGACAGGGGGTTAAGCTCCTACGAGCAGTACTTC
.,.,TRBJ2-5,TRBV7-8,CASSLERGEETQYF,TGTGCCAGCAGCTTAGAGCGCGGGGAAGAGACCCAGTACTTC